Each of the 31 T cell receptor beta chains below was sequenced from the same sample in a study of control samples from healthy donors and cancer patients. The method was immunoSEQ multiplex PCR; TCRdb's version includes in-frame clones alone and lacks a portion of them. Of fewer than 150,000 clones listed, more than 80% are singletons. Sequencing was performed on blood. The origin of the receptors is a young man in good health.

The genes are TRBV6-1 and TRBJ1-1; 12 bases map to TRBD1. The length of the CDR3 is 17 residues. The germline CDR1 and CDR2 sequences are MNHNS and SASEGT. The trim removed 0 bases at V and 7 bases at J, leaving 9 bases unmatched. CDR3 residues: CASSEATGTGGLGEAFF. The CDR3, as DNA: TGTGCCAGCAGTGAAGCTACCGGGACAGGGGGCCTCGGTGAAGCTTTCTTT.

This chain connects TRBV6-2 or TRBV6-3 to TRBJ2-7, with D maybe TRBD1 (5 bases). The ends were cut back, 6 bases at V and 4 bases at J, with 10 bases in the middle. Looked up from germline, CDR1 is MNHEY and CDR2 is SVGEGT. This CDR3 spans 12 amino acids. Here the CDR3 reads CASSQDIYEQYF. As DNA, the CDR3 is TGTGCCAGCAGCCAGGACATTTACGAGCAGTACTTC.

The chain employs TRBV30 and TRBJ1-2; 8 bases agree with TRBD1. The CDR3 covers 15 residues. After removal of 1 base from V and 4 bases from J, the junction contained 8 bases not matched to a gene. Per the germline V gene, CDR1 is GTSNPN and CDR2 is SVGIG (reference sequence). The CDR3 DNA sequence: TGTGCCTGGAGTGGGGGGGACAGGCGGTTCTATGGCTACACCTTC. Translating gives CAWSGGDRRFYGYTF. The entire variable domain, with the rest obtained from reference TRBV30 and TRBJ1-2, is as follows: SQTIHQWPATLVQPVGSPLSLECTVEGTSNPNLYWYRQAAGRGLQLLFYSVGIGQISSEVPQNLSASRPQDRQFILSSKKLLLSDSGFYLCAWSGGDRRFYGYTFGSGTRLTVV.

The rearrangement links TRBV19 to TRBJ1-2, with a tentative D call TRBD1 (6 bases). Germline V gene lookup returns CDR1 LNHDA and CDR2 SQIVND (reference sequence). With 6 bases removed from V and 6 bases from J, the gap between germline ends came to 20 bases. The CDR3 contains 15 residues. CDR3: CASRRRGQQADGYTF. The DNA of the CDR3 is TGTGCCAGTAGAAGGCGGGGGCAGCAAGCGGATGGCTACACCTTC.

The chain employs TRBV25-1 and TRBJ1-1; D is ambiguous. Per germline, CDR1 MGHDK and CDR2 SYGVNS. This CDR3 region has 11 residues. V lost 4 bases, J lost 1 base, and 1 base lay in between. The CDR3 region is CASSANTEAFF. The CDR3 coding sequence is TGTGCCAGCAGTGCGAACACTGAAGCTTTCTTT.

The CDR3 loop reads CASSLSGGAENSPLHF. Written as DNA, the CDR3 is TGTGCCAGCAGCTTAAGCGGAGGCGCGGAGAATTCACCCCTCCACTTT. This chain links TRBV7-3 with TRBJ1-6; D is unresolved. This CDR3 has 16 amino acids. Trimming stripped 1 base from V and 7 bases from J, with 14 bases between. The germline gives CDR1 SGHTA, CDR2 FQGTGA.

The chain combines TRBV6-5 with TRBJ2-7, with D maybe TRBD2 (6 bases). The CDR3 extends over 14 amino acids. Germline CDR1 MNHEY, CDR2 SVGAGI. Trimming took 2 bases from V and 5 from J, leaving 13 bases between them. This CDR3 reads CASSYLAGGDEQYF. The DNA of the CDR3 is TGTGCCAGCAGTTACCTGGCCGGCGGGGACGAGCAGTACTTC.

The rearrangement uses TRBV28 and TRBJ2-5, with D perhaps matching TRBD2 (5 bases). Trimming pared 8 bases from V and 2 bases from J, leaving 12 bases between. Germline V gene data show CDR1 as MDHEN and CDR2 as SYDVKM. The CDR3 loop spans 13 amino acids. CDR3 protein: CASSRPGQETQYF. The CDR3 bases are TGTGCCAGCTCCAGGCCGGGGCAAGAGACCCAGTACTTC.

The V gene is TRBV5-1, the J gene TRBJ2-7; D perhaps matches TRBD1 (5 bases). Germline CDR1 reads SGHRS; CDR2 reads YFSETQ. V was clipped by 0 bases and J by 1 base, with 8 bases between them. The CDR3 contains 14 residues. The CDR3, as DNA: TGCGCCAGCAGCTTGGCAGGGTTTTCCTACGAGCAGTACTTC. It encodes CASSLAGFSYEQYF.

The J gene is TRBJ1-6, the V gene TRBV27; perhaps TRBD1 as D (5 bases). The CDR3 sequence is 12 residues long. CDR1 is MNHEY, CDR2 SMNVEV, per germline (reference sequence). Trimming pared 4 bases from V and 7 bases from J, leaving 5 bases between. Here the CDR3 reads CASSWGNSPLHF. The CDR3 DNA reads as TGTGCCAGCAGTTGGGGGAATTCACCCCTCCACTTT.

The chain links TRBV18 to TRBJ2-7; TRBD1 matches at 8 bases. The CDR3 consists of 18 residues. CDR1 and CDR2 from the germline V gene are KGHSH and LQKENI. V gave up 3 bases and J gave up 6 bases; unmatched junction bases: 19. CDR3 DNA: TGTGCCAGCTCACCTCAAACCTCGACGGACAGGGCTTTCTCCGAGCAGTACGTC. As protein: CASSPQTSTDRAFSEQYV.

This clone was seen a handful of times. Distinct nucleotide sequences in the sample also encode this CDR3. The chain employs TRBV2 and TRBJ1-3, with TRBD1 identical over 8 bases. The CDR3 is made up of 14 amino acids. Germline V gives CDR1 SNHLY, CDR2 FYNNEI. Trimming took 6 bases from V and 0 from J; bases not matched to a gene: 1. The CDR3 protein is CASRGQGSGNTIYF. The CDR3 DNA sequence: TGTGCCAGCAGAGGACAGGGCTCTGGAAACACCATATATTTT.

V gene TRBV15 combines with J gene TRBJ1-4; D not certain. Germline V gives CDR1 LNHNV, CDR2 YYDKDF (reference sequence). V lost 0 bases and J 8 bases, leaving 10 bases between the germline ends. The CDR3 contains 14 residues. CDR3 amino acids: CATSRDAVGEKLFF. The CDR3 DNA reads as TGTGCCACCAGCAGAGATGCGGTTGGGGAAAAACTGTTTTTT.

This chain joins TRBV3-1 (or the pseudogene TRBV3-2) and TRBJ2-5, with 8 bases that match TRBD2. CDR1 and CDR2 (germline): LGHDT, YNNKEL (reference sequence). The V segment lost 4 bases and the J segment 2 bases; nucleotides outside the gene matches: 3. CDR3 length equals 14 residues. The CDR3, as DNA: TGTGCCAGCAGCCCCCGGGGGGGGCAAGAGACCCAGTACTTC. This translates into CASSPRGGQETQYF.

The chain joins TRBV6-6 to TRBJ2-7; D may be TRBD1 (6 bases). CDR3 length: 14 residues. V was cut by 3 bases and J by 2 bases, with 11 bases left in between. The germline CDR1 and CDR2 sequences are MNHNY and SVGAGI (reference sequence). The CDR3: CASSYVGGAYEQYV. The CDR3 DNA is TGTGCCAGCAGTTATGTAGGGGGAGCCTACGAGCAGTACGTC.

The rearrangement joins TRBV7-6 to TRBJ1-5; D not resolved. The CDR3 length is 13 residues. Trimming left V 1 base short and J 4 bases short, with 5 bases between. Per germline, CDR1 SGHVS and CDR2 FNYEAQ. CDR3 sequence: CASSLVSNQPQHF. The CDR3 DNA sequence: TGTGCCAGCAGCTTAGTCAGTAATCAGCCCCAGCATTTT.

The chain employs TRBV10-3 and TRBJ2-5; 8 positions agree with TRBD2. The germline V gene encodes CDR1 ENHRY and CDR2 SYGVKD. The V gene end was trimmed by 6 bases and the J gene end by 5 bases; junction bases not matched to a gene: 14. The length of the CDR3 is 16 residues. Here the CDR3 reads CAISHVAGGKGETQYF. The CDR3 nucleotides read TGTGCCATCAGCCACGTGGCGGGAGGAAAGGGGGAGACCCAGTACTTC.

V and J are TRBV7-2 and TRBJ1-1, with 9 bases matching TRBD1. The junction had 5 bases not matched to a gene; V was cut back by 4 bases and J by 5 bases. The CDR3 spans 14 residues. Germline CDR1 is SGHTA and CDR2 is FQGNSA. This CDR3 reads CASSYTGGITEAFF. For the CDR3, the DNA is TGTGCCAGCAGCTACACAGGGGGCATAACTGAAGCTTTCTTT.

V is TRBV25-1 and J is TRBJ1-1; D is ambiguous. The germline CDR1 and CDR2 sequences are MGHDK and SYGVNS. CDR3 size: 14 residues. V lost 4 bases, J lost 2 bases, and 11 bases lay in between. This CDR3 reads CASSALQSNTEAFF. The CDR3 region has the DNA TGTGCCAGCAGTGCGTTACAGAGTAACACTGAAGCTTTCTTT.

A single count supports this clone. V and J are TRBV6-4 and TRBJ1-6, with 7 positions matching TRBD1. Germline V CDR1 and CDR2: MRHNA, SNTAGT. The CDR3 is 14 amino acids. V shed 5 bases and J 5 bases; nucleotides not matched to a gene: 3. The CDR3 coding sequence is TGTGCCAGCAGTCGAACAGGGGATAATTCACCCCTCCACTTT. Its translation: CASSRTGDNSPLHF.

The chain uses TRBV6-5 and TRBJ1-5; D might be TRBD1 (5 bases). Between the trimmed V and J ends, which lost 5 bases and 6 bases, there was a span of 14 bases. Germline CDR1 MNHEY, CDR2 SVGAGI. This CDR3 is 14 amino acids long. Here the CDR3 reads CASSNRLVSQPQHF. The CDR3 nucleotides are TGTGCCAGCAGTAACAGGTTGGTTAGTCAGCCCCAGCATTTT.

This chain joins TRBV9 and TRBJ2-1; tentatively, D is TRBD2 (5 bases). The germline V gene has CDR1 SGDLS and CDR2 YYNGEE. Trimming left V 0 bases short and J 12 bases short, with 16 bases between. The CDR3 contains 14 residues. The CDR3 reads CASSVGPPGGTQFF. CDR3 DNA: TGTGCCAGCAGCGTAGGCCCTCCAGGAGGCACGCAGTTCTTC.

The chain is built from TRBV29-1 and TRBJ2-5; D call uncertain. This CDR3 is 12 amino acids long. Trimming pared 4 bases from V and 4 bases from J, leaving 10 bases between. CDR1 is SQVTM and CDR2 is ANQGSEA in the germline V gene. Here the CDR3 DNA reads TGCAGCGTTGGGGTACTGTTAGAGACCCAGTACTTC. This encodes CSVGVLLETQYF.

V gene TRBV30 combines with J gene TRBJ2-4; D possibly corresponds to TRBD1 (6 bases). Per germline, CDR1 GTSNPN and CDR2 SVGIG (reference sequence). The germline V and J ends were trimmed by 7 bases and 7 bases, with 14 bases remaining between them. CDR3 length equals 12 residues. CDR3 loop: CAYYRVGNIQYF. In DNA form, the CDR3 reads TGTGCCTATTACAGGGTAGGGAACATTCAGTACTTC.

The V gene is TRBV10-3, the J gene TRBJ2-3; no clear D. CDR1 ENHRY and CDR2 SYGVKD come from the germline V gene. The CDR3 runs to 15 residues. Trimming cost V 0 bases and J 0 bases, with 7 bases left between them. The CDR3 DNA is TGTGCCATCAGTGAGTCGCCGACTAGCACAGATACGCAGTATTTT. Translated, it gives CAISESPTSTDTQYF.

This chain links TRBV6-4 with TRBJ2-3; tentatively, D is TRBD1 (6 bases). The CDR3 runs to 16 residues. Germline V gene sequence: CDR1 MRHNA, CDR2 SNTAGT. Trimming cost V 0 bases and J 1 base, with 11 bases left between them. This CDR3 reads CASSDSTSGGTDTQYF. The CDR3, as DNA: TGTGCCAGCAGTGACTCGACATCAGGGGGCACAGATACGCAGTATTTT.

This clone appeared once. V usage is TRBV2 and J usage is TRBJ1-5, with TRBD1 identical over 8 bases. The V gene's germline CDR1 is SNHLY and CDR2 FYNNEI. The V segment lost 2 bases and the J segment 5 bases; nucleotides outside the gene matches: 8. The CDR3 spans 16 residues. This CDR3 is CASSEHPGGNDQPQHF. The CDR3 coding sequence is TGTGCCAGCAGTGAACACCCAGGGGGCAACGATCAGCCCCAGCATTTT.

The V gene is TRBV27, the J gene TRBJ2-3; D unclear. V was trimmed by 6 bases and J by 1 base, leaving 8 bases between them. The CDR3 has 13 residues. Germline assignment: CDR1 MNHEY and CDR2 SMNVEV (reference sequence). The CDR3 loop reads CASSVDRTDTQYF. Here the CDR3 DNA reads TGTGCCAGCAGCGTAGATCGCACAGATACGCAGTATTTT.

This sequence joins TRBV5-6 and TRBJ1-3; 7 nucleotides agree with TRBD1. The J segment lost 3 bases and the V segment lost 4 bases, leaving 10 bases of the junction unmatched. This CDR3 region has 16 residues. CDR1 is SGHDT and CDR2 is YYEEEE in the germline V gene. The CDR3 DNA is TGTGCCAGCAGCCTCCACACCTACAGGGGTGGAAACACCATATATTTT. Amino acids: CASSLHTYRGGNTIYF. Looking up the rest from reference TRBV5-6 and TRBJ1-3 gives the full variable domain: DAGVTQSPTHLIKTRGQQVTLRCSPKSGHDTVSWYQQALGQGPQFIFQYYEEEERQRGNFPDRFSGHQFPNYSSELNVNALLLGDSALYLCASSLHTYRGGNTIYFGEGSWLTVV.

The chain joins TRBV11-2 to TRBJ1-2, with D possibly matching TRBD1 (5 bases). This CDR3 contains 14 residues. V was trimmed by 2 bases and J by 8 bases, leaving 15 bases between them. Germline V gene lookup returns CDR1 SGHAT and CDR2 FQNNGV. This CDR3 is CASSLSRGSGGYTF. CDR3 DNA sequence: TGTGCCAGCAGCTTATCCCGGGGCTCAGGAGGCTACACCTTC.

The chain carries TRBV5-5 and TRBJ1-1, with unresolved D. Germline lookup yields CDR1 SGHKS and CDR2 YYEKEE (reference sequence). V was clipped by 1 base and J by 0 bases, with 13 bases between them. CDR3 length: 16 amino acids. The DNA of the CDR3 is TGTGCCAGCAGCTTGACAGTACAAGGCATGAACACTGAAGCTTTCTTT. It is translated as CASSLTVQGMNTEAFF.